These 26 T cell receptor beta chains were all obtained from the same sample, sequenced in a study of molecular identifiers for immune sequencing clone quantification. Using its own MiXCR run on the PCR reads, TCRdb lists one record per CDR3 protein. The table includes 250,000 to 350,000 distinct CDR3 sequences, roughly a fifth detected once. The sequencing sample was made of naive CD8+ T cells from blood, with Jurkat cell RNA spiked in. Subset reported: FACS-sorted CD8+CD4-CCR7+CD45RA+ naive T cells. These TCRs come from a human donor in good health. Some libraries in this study had Jurkat cell RNA spiked in.

This clonotype was seen a handful of times. V is TRBV27 and J is TRBJ2-7; 9 positions match TRBD1. Germline V gene lookup returns CDR1 MNHEY and CDR2 SMNVEV (reference sequence). Trimming at V came to 4 bases and at J to 3 bases, leaving 4 bases not matched to a gene. This CDR3 is built from 14 residues. As DNA, the CDR3 is TGTGCCAGCAGTTGGACAGGGGCGCACTACGAGCAGTACTTC. Its protein is CASSWTGAHYEQYF.

To note about this clonotype: With a much larger clone just one base away, this may be a read error. The genes are TRBV19 and TRBJ2-2; D gene uncertain. V dropped 10 bases and J dropped 4 bases, with 16 bases sitting between them. The germline CDR1 and CDR2 sequences are LNHDA and SQIVND (reference sequence). The CDR3 covers 14 residues. This chain's CDR3 is CATDAWSSTGELFF. The CDR3 DNA reads TGTGCCACCGATGCATGGTCGAGCACCGGGGAGCTGTTTTTT.

This clonotype was recorded many times. At one of its ends the junction is not consistent with the germline gene, which may arise from a read error. The chain recombines TRBV6-5 with TRBJ2-1; 7 nucleotides line up with TRBD1. The CDR3 totals 15 residues. Germline lookup yields CDR1 MNHEY and CDR2 SVGAGI. CDR3 amino acids: CASRVGQSSDNEQFF. Here the CDR3 DNA reads TGTGCCAGCAGGGTGGGACAGAGCTCCGACAATGAGCAGTTCTTC.

Details on this clonotype: A much larger clonotype is one base distant, so this may be a read error. The chain employs TRBV12-3 or TRBV12-4 and TRBJ2-3, with 7 bases aligning to TRBD1. There are 15 residues in the CDR3. This chain's CDR3 is CASSPDRAGTDTQCF. The CDR3, as DNA: TGTGCCAGCAGTCCTGACAGGGCCGGGACAGATACGCAGTGTTTT.

This clonotype has ten or more counts. Here the CDR3 DNA reads TGTGCCAGCAGCTTAGGTGGGGGGAATGAGCAGTTCTTC. It specifies CASSLGGGNEQFF. This chain joins TRBV7-2 and TRBJ2-1; D is perhaps TRBD2 (6 bases). This CDR3 is 13 amino acids long. Germline lookup yields CDR1 SGHTA and CDR2 FQGNSA. Trimming pared 1 base from V and 7 bases from J, leaving 8 bases between.

With respect to this clonotype: A much more abundant neighbour one base away suggests this may be a read error. V and J are TRBV13 and TRBJ1-1; TRBD1 is a possible D gene (6 bases). This CDR3 has 13 residues. The germline gives CDR1 PRHDT, CDR2 FYEKMQ (reference sequence). CDR3 loop: CASSLWGLTEALF. As DNA, the CDR3 is TGTGCCAGCAGCTTATGGGGGCTCACTGAAGCTCTCTTT.

The table lists this clonotype with many counts. The V gene is TRBV7-9, the J gene TRBJ2-3, with 8 bases matching TRBD1. Germline CDR1 and CDR2: SEHNR and FQNEAQ (reference sequence). The CDR3 length is 14 residues. J was trimmed by 4 bases and V by 4 bases; bases with no gene match: 4. The CDR3: CASSSLTGADTQYF. The CDR3 DNA follows: TGTGCCAGCAGCTCCCTGACAGGGGCAGATACGCAGTATTTT.

In regard to this clonotype: A clone one base away is much larger, so this may be a read error. The chain uses TRBV28 and TRBJ2-7; 7 nucleotides agree with TRBD1. Per the germline V gene, CDR1 is MDHEN and CDR2 is SYDVKM. The CDR3 totals 16 residues. Losses at the gene ends were 7 bases for V and 6 bases for J; bases not matched to a gene: 18. The CDR3 here is CASTPQGVLLFGEQYF. CDR3 nucleotides: TGTGCCAGCACCCCCCAGGGGGTACTGCTTTTTGGCGAGCAGTACTTC.

This rearrangement joins TRBV6-2 or TRBV6-3 to TRBJ2-7; TRBD1 matches 7 bases. The CDR3 has 12 amino acids. The V and J ends lost 9 bases and 3 bases, in that order; junction bases with no gene match: 5. CDR1 is MNHEY, CDR2 SVGEGT, per germline. The CDR3 reads CARWDSNYEQYF. As DNA, the CDR3 is TGTGCCAGATGGGACAGTAACTACGAGCAGTACTTC.

This clonotype was seen many times. The chain uses TRBV18 and TRBJ2-6; 7 nucleotides agree with TRBD1. V trimming: 2 bases; J trimming: 0 bases; junction bases outside the gene matches: 7. The CDR3 has 18 amino acids. Germline V lookup: CDR1 KGHSH, CDR2 LQKENI. CDR3 amino acids: CASSPRDRVGSGANVLTF. The CDR3 nucleotides are TGTGCCAGCTCACCAAGAGACAGGGTAGGCTCTGGGGCCAACGTCCTGACTTTC.

CDR3 protein: CASSSTGDREETQYF. CDR3 nucleotide sequence: TGTGCCAGCAGCTCGACAGGGGACAGGGAAGAGACCCAGTACTTC. The genes are TRBV13 and TRBJ2-5; 9 positions match TRBD1. The germline CDR1 and CDR2 sequences are PRHDT and FYEKMQ (reference sequence). The CDR3 loop spans 15 amino acids. The V and J ends lost 4 bases and 3 bases, in that order; junction bases with no gene match: 6.

There are many counts of this clonotype. This chain links TRBV7-2 with TRBJ2-7; unclear D gene. Germline V gives CDR1 SGHTA, CDR2 FQGNSA. The CDR3 has 14 amino acids. The V and J ends lost 2 bases and 7 bases respectively, with 15 bases between them. The CDR3 here is CASSLPAPSGEQYF. CDR3 DNA sequence: TGTGCCAGCAGCTTACCCGCCCCGAGTGGGGAGCAGTACTTC.

The sample holds a few counts of this clonotype. This chain links TRBV2 with TRBJ1-1; D is uncertain. The CDR3 covers 12 residues. Germline values: CDR1 SNHLY, CDR2 FYNNEI. Trimming left V 10 bases short and J 2 bases short, with 11 bases between. CDR3 amino acids: CAIRELNTEAFF. The CDR3 coding sequence is TGTGCCATCCGGGAACTTAACACTGAAGCTTTCTTT.

This clonotype was picked up many times. The V gene is TRBV20-1, the J gene TRBJ2-3, with 10 bases aligning to TRBD1. The germline gives CDR1 DFQATT, CDR2 SNEGSKA (reference sequence). The CDR3 runs 16 residues. V shed 3 bases, J shed 4 bases, and the junction held 10 bases outside the gene matches. Here the CDR3 reads CSASGSGTGAADTQYF. In DNA form, the CDR3 reads TGCAGTGCTAGTGGGTCTGGGACAGGGGCAGCAGATACGCAGTATTTT.

This clonotype was seen many times. V and J are TRBV9 and TRBJ2-3; the D gene is possibly TRBD1 (6 bases). Germline CDR1 SGDLS, CDR2 YYNGEE. The CDR3 loop spans 14 amino acids. V was cut by 0 bases and J by 6 bases, with 11 bases left in between. CDR3 nucleotides: TGTGCCAGCAGCGTAGATGGGGGCTCGGATACGCAGTATTTT. It is translated as CASSVDGGSDTQYF.

The sample holds a few counts of this clonotype. This sequence joins TRBV6-2 or TRBV6-3 and TRBJ2-1; 14 nucleotides agree with TRBD2. The CDR3 contains 14 residues. Germline CDR1 and CDR2: MNHEY and SVGEGT. V was pared by 7 bases and J by 9 bases, with 5 bases of the junction left unmatched. The CDR3 sequence is CASIGLAGGIEQFF. CDR3 DNA sequence: TGTGCCAGCATCGGACTAGCGGGGGGCATTGAGCAGTTCTTC.

Notes on this clonotype: It may be a read error: a sequence one base away is much more abundant. The conserved phenylalanine or tryptophan is not found at the CDR3 terminus, so this likely reflects a read error. This chain joins TRBV6-2 or TRBV6-3 and TRBJ2-7, with 14 bases aligning to TRBD2. CDR3 length equals 14 residues. Looked up from germline, CDR1 is MNHEY and CDR2 is SVGEGT. V was pared by 7 bases and J by 4 bases, with 3 bases of the junction left unmatched. CDR3 DNA sequence: TGTGCCAGCACCGGACTAGCGGGAGGTTACGAGCAGTACCTC. It yields the protein CASTGLAGGYEQYL.

This clonotype was detected a few times. The chain couples TRBV29-1 to TRBJ2-1, with 9 bases lining up with TRBD1. Germline V gene lookup returns CDR1 SQVTM and CDR2 ANQGSEA. Trimming cost V 3 bases and J 5 bases; bases outside gene matches: 8. The CDR3 sequence is 15 residues long. CDR3 region: CSVERTGGRNNEQFF. For the CDR3, the DNA is TGCAGCGTTGAGCGAACAGGGGGCAGAAACAATGAGCAGTTCTTC.

This clonotype appeared many times. The chain joins TRBV27 to TRBJ2-3, with a tentative D call TRBD1 (5 bases). The CDR3 sequence is 13 residues long. V lost 3 bases, J lost 4 bases, and 8 bases lay in between. CDR1 and CDR2 from the germline V gene are MNHEY and SMNVEV (reference sequence). As DNA, the CDR3 is TGTGCCAGCAGTTTTACAGGCCCAGATACGCAGTATTTT. Its translation is CASSFTGPDTQYF.

The sample holds many counts of this clonotype. The chain combines TRBV19 with TRBJ1-1; D uncertain. V lost 7 bases, J lost 7 bases, and 7 bases lay in between. The germline CDR1 and CDR2 sequences are LNHDA and SQIVND (reference sequence). The CDR3 runs to 10 residues. The CDR3 here is CASTANEAFF. DNA for the CDR3: TGTGCCAGTACCGCCAATGAAGCTTTCTTT.

Comments on this clonotype: This sequence may be a read error, since a much larger clone differs from it by one base. V and J are TRBV27 and TRBJ1-6, with unresolved D. This CDR3 is 13 amino acids long. The V gene's germline CDR1 is MNHEY and CDR2 SMNVEV (reference sequence). V was shortened by 3 bases and J by 8 bases, with 8 bases between the two germline ends. DNA of the CDR3: TGTGCCAGCAGTTTTGACTGGGATTCACCCCTCCACTTT. Translating gives CASSFDWDSPLHF.

This clonotype was counted at least ten times. The chain links TRBV6-2 or TRBV6-3 to TRBJ2-7; maybe TRBD2 (6 bases). The CDR3 consists of 15 residues. V lost 6 bases, J lost 3 bases, and 18 bases lay in between. Germline CDR1 is MNHEY and CDR2 is SVGEGT. The CDR3 nucleotides read TGTGCCAGCAGCAATCCGACTAGGACTGACTACGAGCAGTACTTC. Protein: CASSNPTRTDYEQYF.

This clonotype was seen more than once but under ten times. The V call is TRBV27, the J call TRBJ2-5; possibly TRBD1 for D (5 bases). This CDR3 region has 13 residues. CDR1 is MNHEY, CDR2 SMNVEV, per germline (reference sequence). The V and J ends lost 3 bases and 5 bases respectively, with 10 bases between them. The DNA of the CDR3 is TGTGCCAGCAGTTTTGACAGTTTGGAGACCCAGTACTTC. This codes for CASSFDSLETQYF.

This clonotype was counted at least ten times. Its ends do not fully match the called genes, so a read error is possible. J is TRBJ2-3 and V is TRBV5-3, with D hard to call. TRBV5-3 is reported as an ORF; its role is uncertain. This CDR3 is built from 14 residues. The CDR3 bases are TGTGCCAGCAGCTTGGAGCCAGATACAGATACGCAGTATTTT. It translates to CASSLEPDTDTQYF.

This clonotype showed up just once. This clone may be a read error of a much larger clone one base away. V usage is TRBV6-2 or TRBV6-3 and J usage is TRBJ1-1; D gene ambiguous. The CDR3 runs to 15 residues. CDR1 MNHEY and CDR2 SVGEGT come from the germline V gene. Trimming stripped 7 bases from V and 3 bases from J, with 18 bases between. The CDR3 DNA sequence: TGTGCCAGCAAGAAGACCATGGTCGAGGACACTGAAGCTTTCTTT. It yields the protein CASKKTMVEDTEAFF.

This clonotype turned up a few times. The chain links TRBV20-1 to TRBJ2-7; 10 bases map to TRBD2. This CDR3 has 16 amino acids. Trimming removed 6 bases from V and 3 bases from J; junction bases left unmatched: 14. Germline CDR1 is DFQATT and CDR2 is SNEGSKA (reference sequence). CDR3 protein: CSAPPASGGFSYEQYF. The DNA for the CDR3 is TGCAGTGCGCCGCCCGCTAGCGGGGGCTTTAGCTACGAGCAGTACTTC.